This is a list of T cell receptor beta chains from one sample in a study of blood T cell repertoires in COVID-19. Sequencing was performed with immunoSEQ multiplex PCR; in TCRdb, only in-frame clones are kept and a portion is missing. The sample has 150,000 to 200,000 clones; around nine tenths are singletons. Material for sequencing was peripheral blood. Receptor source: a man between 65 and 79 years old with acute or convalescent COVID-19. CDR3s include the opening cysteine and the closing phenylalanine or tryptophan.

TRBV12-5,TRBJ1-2,CASGFQGARGYTF
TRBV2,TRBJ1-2,CASSDVQGAYGYTF
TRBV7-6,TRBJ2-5,CASSLGDSQETQYF
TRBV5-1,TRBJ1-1,CASSWGVGHLNTEAFF
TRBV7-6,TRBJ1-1,CASSLGQGSYTEAFF
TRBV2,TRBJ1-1,CASTLTGDGGEAFF
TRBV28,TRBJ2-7,CASSPTRRGPFYEQYF
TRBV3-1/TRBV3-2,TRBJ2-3,CASSQDRSSGGRTDTQYF
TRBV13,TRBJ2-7,CASSGSQRGLYF
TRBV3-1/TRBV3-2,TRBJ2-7,CASTKRGGHEQYF
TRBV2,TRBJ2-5,CASGEIQETQYF
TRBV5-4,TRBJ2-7,CASSLGGDEQYF
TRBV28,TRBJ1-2,CASSSAAGTGEGYTF
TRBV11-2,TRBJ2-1,CASSQWDRVIVDEQFF
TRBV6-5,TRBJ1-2,CASSPSAGFYGYTF
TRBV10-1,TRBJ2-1,CASSPGQGYNEQFF
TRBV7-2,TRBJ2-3,CASSLRTGRDTQYF
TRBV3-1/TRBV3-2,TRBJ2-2,CASSPGVAGVFGELFF
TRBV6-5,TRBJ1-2,CASTTLISYGYTF
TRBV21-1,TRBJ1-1,CASSKPTGTANTEAFF
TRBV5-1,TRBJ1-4,CASTGGLTTNEKLFF
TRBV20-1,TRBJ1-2,CSAGRGEGYTF
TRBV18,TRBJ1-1,CATSENQGAEAFF
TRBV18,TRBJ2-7,CASSPGPGQGALGIYEQYF
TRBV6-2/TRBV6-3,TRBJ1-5,CASSPRQASSNQPQHF
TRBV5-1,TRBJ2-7,CASSLAEETYEQYF
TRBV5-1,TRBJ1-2,CASSVGQYGYTF
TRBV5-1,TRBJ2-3,CASRPGLAGGADTQYF
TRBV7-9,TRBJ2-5,CASSFSDTQETQYF
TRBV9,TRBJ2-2,CASSVDSGVSGELFF
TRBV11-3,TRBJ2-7,CASSLATAGPGQAAYEQYF
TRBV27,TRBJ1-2,CASSFLRDTNYGYTF
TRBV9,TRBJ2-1,CASSDLSSGVYNEQFF
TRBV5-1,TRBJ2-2,CASSSTRGTGELFF
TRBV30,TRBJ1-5,CAWRVYRGGNQPQHF
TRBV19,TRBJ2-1,CASSIGSGGGDEQFF
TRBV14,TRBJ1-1,CASSQDTEGTAFF
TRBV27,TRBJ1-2,CASSSGQNYGYTF
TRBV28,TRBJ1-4,CASSLGAGGDEKLFF
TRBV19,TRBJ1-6,CASQGQGNSPLHF
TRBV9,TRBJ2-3,CASSAGGRGTDTQYF
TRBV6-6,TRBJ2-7,CASSYARQGGYEQYF
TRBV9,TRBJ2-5,CASSVEGRVEETQYF
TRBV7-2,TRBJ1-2,CASSLARDPNGYTF
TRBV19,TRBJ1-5,CASSAGAGGGNQPQHF
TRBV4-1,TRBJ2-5,CASSQVRGGQETQYF
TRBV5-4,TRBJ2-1,CASSLTSGFYNEQFF
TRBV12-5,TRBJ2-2,CASGLEQGSGTGELFF
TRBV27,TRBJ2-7,CASSSLTGDEQYF